A selection of T cell receptor beta chains follows, all from one sample in a study of T cell responses to AZD1222 COVID-19 vaccine. Method: immunoSEQ multiplex PCR; TCRdb's copy keeps in-frame clones and lacks some. The sample records roughly 80,000 clones, about 82% being singletons. This sample comprised peripheral blood, obtained on day 0 of AZD1222 vaccination. The receptors stem from an adult in good health. The CDR3 runs from the conserved cysteine through the conserved F or W. Each record gives: clone size, D gene, J gene, V gene, CDR3 protein, CDR3 DNA. D genes are given only for firm matches. Clone sizes are given selectively: once, few, many, or a class where the clone is expanded.

>once|TRBD2|TRBJ2-1|TRBV5-4
CASSTPGTIYNEQFF
TGTGCCAGCAGCACTCCCGGGACTATCTACAATGAGCAGTTCTTC
>-|-|TRBJ2-2|TRBV7-9
CASSSVGTGELFF
TGTGCCAGCAGCTCAGTAGGCACCGGGGAGCTGTTTTTT
>-|-|TRBJ1-2|TRBV7-9
CASSLVMSSDYGYTF
TGTGCCAGCAGCTTAGTTATGAGCAGCGACTATGGCTACACCTTC
>-|TRBD1|TRBJ1-1|TRBV27
CASSTGGRVNTEAFF
TGTGCCAGCAGTACAGGGGGCAGGGTGAACACTGAAGCTTTCTTT
>-|TRBD2|TRBJ2-4|TRBV6-5
CASSYSSGVAKNIQYF
TGTGCCAGCAGTTACTCTAGCGGGGTAGCCAAAAACATTCAGTACTTC
>-|-|TRBJ2-2|TRBV7-8
CASSSSGSDTGELFF
TGTGCCAGCAGCTCGTCAGGGTCTGACACCGGGGAGCTGTTTTTT
>few|TRBD1|TRBJ2-7|TRBV6-5
CASTPPGQGYEQYF
TGTGCCAGCACCCCACCGGGACAGGGCTACGAGCAGTACTTC
>-|-|TRBJ1-6|TRBV14
CASSQVGGARNSPLHF
TGTGCCAGCAGCCAAGTGGGGGGGGCGAGGAATTCACCCCTCCACTTT
>-|-|TRBJ2-6|TRBV25-1
CASSEAPGQSSGANVLTF
TGTGCCAGCAGTGAGGCCCCAGGGCAATCCTCTGGGGCCAACGTCCTGACTTTC
>-|-|TRBJ1-5|TRBV19
CASRNRVVGSNQPQHF
TGTGCCAGTAGGAATAGGGTCGTAGGGAGCAATCAGCCCCAGCATTTT
>-|-|TRBJ1-1|TRBV7-9
CASSPGGTEAFF
TGTGCCAGCAGCCCCGGGGGTACTGAAGCTTTCTTT
>-|TRBD1|TRBJ1-2|TRBV7-9
CASSFPPGQSYGYTF
TGTGCCAGCAGCTTCCCCCCGGGACAGAGCTATGGCTACACCTTC
>-|-|TRBJ2-1|TRBV11-2
CASSRTPGAYNEQFF
TGTGCCAGCAGCCGCACACCGGGCGCCTACAATGAGCAGTTCTTC
>-|TRBD1|TRBJ2-1|TRBV5-1
CASSEGTGGKYNEQFF
TGCGCCAGCAGCGAAGGGACAGGGGGCAAATACAATGAGCAGTTCTTC
>few|TRBD2|TRBJ2-1|TRBV19
CASSTPGLAGGNEQFF
TGTGCCAGTAGTACCCCCGGACTAGCGGGAGGGAATGAGCAGTTCTTC
>-|-|TRBJ1-1|TRBV4-1
CASSQDAGVSTEAFF
TGCGCCAGCAGCCAAGATGCAGGGGTGAGCACTGAAGCTTTCTTT
>-|TRBD1|TRBJ2-1|TRBV29-1
CSVSGTGGFGSYNEQFF
TGCAGCGTGTCCGGGACAGGGGGCTTCGGCTCCTACAATGAGCAGTTCTTC
>-|-|TRBJ2-7|TRBV4-2
CASSQDSYEQYF
TGTGCCAGCAGCCAAGATAGCTACGAGCAGTACTTC
>-|-|TRBJ2-2|TRBV21-1
CASSKAGGCGNTGELFF
TGTGCCAGCAGCAAGGCGGGAGGGTGCGGGAACACCGGGGAGCTGTTTTTT
>-|-|TRBJ2-3|TRBV6-5
CASSYSYGQPDTQYF
TGTGCCAGCAGTTACTCATACGGACAGCCAGATACGCAGTATTTT
>-|-|TRBJ1-3|TRBV25-1
CASSEAGAGNTIYF
TGTGCCAGCAGTGAAGCAGGGGCGGGAAACACCATATATTTT
>-|TRBD2|TRBJ2-1|TRBV5-1
CASSSGGLAGLNEQFF
TGCGCCAGCAGCTCGGGCGGACTAGCGGGTTTGAATGAGCAGTTCTTC
>-|TRBD1|TRBJ1-3|TRBV28
CASSSGGTGGSGNTIYF
TGTGCCAGCAGTTCTGGGGGGACAGGGGGCTCTGGAAACACCATATATTTT
>-|-|TRBJ2-5|TRBV12-3/TRBV12-4
CASSLYHGETQYF
TGTGCCAGCAGTTTGTATCACGGGGAGACCCAGTACTTC
>-|TRBD2|TRBJ2-6|TRBV7-2
CASSLTSGTSTGANVLTF
TGTGCCAGCAGCTTGACTAGCGGGACGTCTACTGGGGCCAACGTCCTGACTTTC
>few|TRBD1|TRBJ2-1|TRBV2
CASSYRGRTYNEQFF
TGTGCCAGCAGCTACAGGGGTAGGACCTACAATGAGCAGTTCTTC
>-|TRBD2|TRBJ2-2|TRBV6-4
CASSGTSGSTGELFF
TGTGCCAGCAGTGGGACTAGCGGGAGCACCGGGGAGCTGTTTTTT
>-|-|TRBJ2-1|TRBV7-7
CASSSLQGMWNDEQFF
TGTGCCAGCAGCTCACTCCAGGGGATGTGGAACGATGAGCAGTTCTTC
>-|-|TRBJ2-6|TRBV27
CASSLSTGRSSGANVLTF
TGTGCCAGCAGTTTATCGACGGGGCGGTCATCTGGGGCCAACGTCCTGACTTTC
>-|TRBD1|TRBJ1-1|TRBV4-3
CASSQDLGQGVTEAFF
TGCGCCAGCAGCCAAGATCTCGGACAGGGTGTCACTGAAGCTTTCTTT
>-|TRBD1|TRBJ1-3|TRBV7-8
CASSSQGSGNTIYF
TGTGCCAGCAGTTCACAGGGGTCTGGAAACACCATATATTTT
>-|-|TRBJ1-5|TRBV27
CASSFRAGSERRQPQHF
TGTGCCAGCAGTTTCAGGGCAGGGTCTGAAAGGAGGCAGCCCCAGCATTTT
>-|-|TRBJ1-2|TRBV5-5
CASSLVSHGAGGYTF
TGTGCCAGCAGCTTGGTATCCCACGGGGCGGGAGGCTACACCTTC
>once|-|TRBJ1-1|TRBV5-4
CASSLGGREAFF
TGTGCCAGCAGCTTAGGAGGGCGGGAGGCTTTCTTT
>-|-|TRBJ2-1|TRBV11-3
CASSLDPAGLQRQFF
TGTGCCAGCAGCTTAGATCCGGCTGGATTACAAAGGCAGTTCTTC
>-|TRBD2|TRBJ2-7|TRBV7-2
CASSLVLAGSDEQYF
TGTGCCAGCAGCTTAGTTCTAGCGGGGTCCGACGAGCAGTACTTC
>-|-|TRBJ1-4|TRBV5-6
CASSLQNGKLFF
TGTGCCAGCAGCTTGCAGAATGGAAAACTGTTTTTT
>-|TRBD1|TRBJ2-7|TRBV19
CASSIDSDRADYEQYF
TGTGCCAGTAGTATAGACTCGGACAGGGCGGACTACGAGCAGTACTTC
>-|TRBD1|TRBJ1-4|TRBV19
CASTHQGAQGEKLFF
TGTGCCAGTACCCACCAGGGGGCGCAAGGAGAAAAACTGTTTTTT
>-|-|TRBJ2-1|TRBV5-1
CASSLVVASNEQFF
TGCGCCAGCAGCTTGGTTGTGGCTAGCAATGAGCAGTTCTTC
>-|-|TRBJ2-7|TRBV10-3
CAISGLSYEQYF
TGTGCCATCAGCGGACTGTCCTACGAGCAGTACTTC
>-|-|TRBJ1-4|TRBV2
CASGGQGGNEKLFF
TGTGCCAGCGGGGGTCAGGGAGGAAATGAAAAACTGTTTTTT
>once|-|TRBJ1-4|TRBV7-2
CASSFTGSNEKLFF
TGTGCCAGCAGCTTTACGGGCTCTAATGAAAAACTGTTTTTT
>-|TRBD2|TRBJ2-1|TRBV7-2
CASMTGGPHNEQFF
TGTGCCAGCATGACGGGGGGGCCGCACAATGAGCAGTTCTTC
>-|-|TRBJ2-3|TRBV6-6
CASRRTGTDTQYF
TGTGCCAGCAGGAGGACAGGCACAGATACGCAGTATTTT
>-|-|TRBJ1-2|TRBV18
CASSEDKNYGYTF
TGTGCCAGCTCGGAGGACAAGAACTATGGCTACACCTTC
>-|TRBD2|TRBJ2-1|TRBV6-5
CASSYSWGGPPEQFF
TGTGCCAGCAGTTACTCTTGGGGAGGGCCCCCTGAGCAGTTCTTC
>-|-|TRBJ1-1|TRBV7-2
CASSLAQRRTTEAFF
TGTGCCAGCAGCTTAGCACAACGCCGAACCACTGAAGCTTTCTTT
>-|-|TRBJ1-1|TRBV4-3
CASSQGSDGRTEAFF
TGCGCCAGCAGCCAAGGATCCGATGGGAGGACTGAAGCTTTCTTT
>-|-|TRBJ2-1|TRBV27
CASSLRTISSYNEQFF
TGTGCCAGCAGTTTAAGGACAATTAGCTCCTACAATGAGCAGTTCTTC
>-|TRBD2|TRBJ2-1|TRBV2
CASVLAAGNEQFF
TGTGCCAGCGTCCTAGCGGCAGGCAATGAGCAGTTCTTC
>-|TRBD2|TRBJ2-3|TRBV4-3
CASSQDMTSGGVTDTQYF
TGCGCCAGCAGCCAAGATATGACTAGCGGGGGGGTGACAGATACGCAGTATTTT
>-|TRBD1|TRBJ1-2|TRBV25-1
CASSRGQGASGTYGYTF
TGTGCCAGCAGTCGCGGACAGGGGGCTAGTGGGACCTATGGCTACACCTTC
>-|-|TRBJ1-3|TRBV21-1
CASSKVGEAASAIPGNTIYF
TGTGCCAGCAGCAAAGTTGGGGAAGCGGCAAGCGCAATTCCTGGAAACACCATATATTTT
>few|-|TRBJ1-2|TRBV19
CASSTLGGQGPYGYTF
TGTGCCAGTAGTACACTTGGGGGACAAGGTCCCTATGGCTACACCTTC
>-|-|TRBJ1-1|TRBV12-5
CASGPFLGTEAFF
TGTGCTAGTGGCCCATTCCTGGGCACTGAAGCTTTCTTT
>-|TRBD1|TRBJ2-5|TRBV4-3
CASSQIRGQLQETQYF
TGCGCCAGCAGCCAGATAAGGGGACAGCTCCAAGAGACCCAGTACTTC
>-|TRBD1|TRBJ1-5|TRBV5-5
CASSHADRVNQPQHF
TGTGCCAGCAGCCACGCGGACAGGGTCAATCAGCCCCAGCATTTT
>-|-|TRBJ2-5|TRBV11-3
CASSRREKAGGETQYF
TGTGCCAGCAGCCGAAGGGAAAAAGCGGGCGGGGAGACCCAGTACTTC
>-|-|TRBJ1-2|TRBV5-4
CASSLGGSHYGYTF
TGTGCCAGCAGCTTGGGGGGGTCCCACTATGGCTACACCTTC